The 22 T cell receptor beta chains below were found in one sample sequenced in a study of blood T cell repertoires in COVID-19. Assay: immunoSEQ multiplex PCR; the TCRdb copy retains only in-frame clones and omits some. The sample yields 85,000 to 100,000 clones, 65% to 90% seen once. The sample was peripheral blood. The receptors shown here come from a man in his fifties or sixties with acute or convalescent COVID-19.

This chain uses TRBV15 with TRBJ1-5; 9 bases map to TRBD1. Trimming cost V 3 bases and J 5 bases; bases outside gene matches: 5. The CDR3 is made up of 15 amino acids. Germline values: CDR1 LNHNV, CDR2 YYDKDF (reference sequence). The CDR3 DNA sequence: TGTGCCACCAGCAGTTCGACAGGGGGTCATCAGCCCCAGCATTTT. The encoded protein is CATSSSTGGHQPQHF.

The chain links TRBV18 to TRBJ2-5; D unclear. The CDR3 length is 14 residues. Per germline, CDR1 KGHSH and CDR2 LQKENI. V lost 0 bases and J lost 5, with 10 bases in between. CDR3 amino acids: CASSPPASPETQYF. In nucleotides, the CDR3 is TGTGCCAGCTCACCACCCGCCAGTCCGGAGACCCAGTACTTC. Together with reference TRBV18 and TRBJ2-5, the CDR3 gives the full variable domain: NAGVMQNPRHLVRRRGQEARLRCSPMKGHSHVYWYRQLPEEGLKFMVYLQKENIIDESGMPKERFSAEFPKEGPSILRIQQVVRGDSAAYFCASSPPASPETQYFGPGTRLLVL.

The chain carries TRBV5-1 and TRBJ1-1; 9 positions match TRBD1. The trim removed 0 bases at V and 4 bases at J, leaving 4 bases unmatched. This CDR3 has 15 amino acids. Germline V gene data show CDR1 as SGHRS and CDR2 as YFSETQ. CDR3: CASSLAQGAGTEAFF. The CDR3 bases are TGCGCCAGCAGCTTGGCACAGGGGGCGGGCACTGAAGCTTTCTTT.

This chain joins TRBV7-8 and TRBJ1-1; D gene unclear. This CDR3 has 13 amino acids. CDR1 and CDR2 (germline): SGHVS, FQNEAQ. V lost 2 bases, J lost 6 bases, and 10 bases lay in between. The DNA for the CDR3 is TGTGCCAGCAGCTTATATGAGGTTTCTGAAGCTTTCTTT. Protein: CASSLYEVSEAFF.

The genes are TRBV7-9 and TRBJ1-6; maybe TRBD1 (6 bases). Germline CDR1 SEHNR, CDR2 FQNEAQ (reference sequence). The V end lost 10 bases, the J end lost 0 bases, and 22 bases lay between the germline ends. This CDR3 comprises 18 residues. The CDR3 DNA reads as TGTGCCAAGCTCGGAAAGGGGACAAATAGCTCCTATAATTCACCCCTCCACTTT. Translation gives CAKLGKGTNSSYNSPLHF.

This chain links TRBV28 with TRBJ1-1; D remains unclear. Trimming stripped 4 bases from V and 4 bases from J, with 7 bases between. This CDR3 region has 12 residues. Germline CDR1 is MDHEN and CDR2 is SYDVKM. The CDR3 region has the DNA TGTGCCAGCAGTTCCGGACTCACTGAAGCTTTCTTT. It codes for CASSSGLTEAFF.

About this clone: The sample carries other DNA sequences with the same CDR3. The rearrangement joins TRBV19 to TRBJ2-5; D remains ambiguous. Germline-derived CDR1 and CDR2 are LNHDA and SQIVND (reference sequence). The CDR3 extends over 14 amino acids. Trimming pared 1 base from V and 2 bases from J, leaving 8 bases between. The CDR3 DNA reads TGTGCCAGTAGTATAGGTGGAGTACAAGAGACCCAGTACTTC. Amino acid sequence: CASSIGGVQETQYF. The variable domain in full, with the rest retrieved from reference TRBV19 and TRBJ2-5, is DGGITQSPKYLFRKEGQNVTLSCEQNLNHDAMYWYRQDPGQGLRLIYYSQIVNDFQKGDIAEGYSVSREKKESFPLTVTSAQKNPTAFYLCASSIGGVQETQYFGPGTRLLVL.

J is TRBJ2-1 and V is TRBV7-9; 10 bases are shared with TRBD2. Germline-derived CDR1 and CDR2 are SEHNR and FQNEAQ (reference sequence). V lost 2 bases, J lost 9 bases, and 16 bases stayed unmatched. The CDR3 runs to 18 residues. The CDR3: CASSLPPRLAGVLSEQFF. In DNA form, the CDR3 reads TGTGCCAGCAGCTTACCCCCCCGTCTAGCGGGAGTTTTGAGTGAGCAGTTCTTC.

The CDR3 coding sequence is TGTGCCACCAGCCGCGACAGTGGCTCTGGAAACACCATATATTTT. It encodes CATSRDSGSGNTIYF. The chain is built from TRBV15 and TRBJ1-3; a possible D gene is TRBD1 (5 bases). V was pared by 5 bases and J by 0 bases, with 11 bases between. There are 15 residues in the CDR3. Germline values: CDR1 LNHNV, CDR2 YYDKDF (reference sequence).

The rearrangement joins TRBV11-2 to TRBJ2-2, with a possible D match to TRBD1 (6 bases). Deletions cut 2 bases from V and 4 bases from J, with 8 bases between. The CDR3 has 14 amino acids. Germline lookup yields CDR1 SGHAT and CDR2 FQNNGV. The CDR3, as DNA: TGTGCCAGCAGCTTATCAGGGGTCACCGGGGAGCTGTTTTTT. This translates into CASSLSGVTGELFF.

This sequence joins TRBV15 and TRBJ2-7; D remains unclear. Between the trimmed V and J ends, which lost 0 bases and 6 bases, there was a span of 12 bases. This CDR3 is 14 amino acids long. Per germline, CDR1 LNHNV and CDR2 YYDKDF (reference sequence). The CDR3 bases are TGTGCCACCAGCAGAGATCTTGCGGCGGTCGAGCAGTACTTC. Encoded protein: CATSRDLAAVEQYF. The variable domain in full, with the rest retrieved from reference TRBV15 and TRBJ2-7, is DAMVIQNPRYQVTQFGKPVTLSCSQTLNHNVMYWYQQKSSQAPKLLFHYYDKDFNNEADTPDNFQSRRPNTSFCFLDIRSPGLGDTAMYLCATSRDLAAVEQYFGPGTRLTVT.

The chain is built from TRBV6-4 and TRBJ1-2, with a possible D match to TRBD1 (5 bases). Germline loops: CDR1 MRHNA, CDR2 SNTAGT. The CDR3 has 13 amino acids. Trimming took off 3 bases at V and 4 bases at J, with 9 bases between the two ends. The chain's CDR3 is CASSDGGGYGYTF. The CDR3 bases are TGTGCCAGCAGTGATGGGGGAGGCTATGGCTACACCTTC.

CDR3 nucleotide sequence: TGCGCCTCTGGCAGCGGAGACAGCACAGATACGCAGTATTTT. The encoded protein is CASGSGDSTDTQYF. The V call is TRBV5-1, the J call TRBJ2-3, with a possible D match to TRBD2 (5 bases). The germline V and J ends were trimmed by 10 bases and 0 bases, with 15 bases remaining between them. Germline V CDR1 and CDR2: SGHRS, YFSETQ. CDR3 length: 14 amino acids.

Of note for this clone: This specimen includes other DNA sequences encoding the same CDR3. J is TRBJ1-2 and V is TRBV30; D remains unclear. Germline assignment: CDR1 GTSNPN and CDR2 SVGIG (reference sequence). This CDR3 contains 12 residues. Trimming cost V 2 bases and J 0 bases, with 4 bases left between them. The CDR3 here is CAWSPTNYGYTF. CDR3 DNA sequence: TGTGCCTGGAGTCCTACTAACTATGGCTACACCTTC.

The chain employs TRBV12-3 or TRBV12-4 and TRBJ1-2; D uncertain. Trimming removed 3 bases from V and 3 bases from J, with 8 bases in between. The CDR3 is 13 residues long. DNA for the CDR3: TGTGCCAGCAGTTTCTTTCCGGACTATGGCTACACCTTC. The encoded protein is CASSFFPDYGYTF.

The rearrangement uses TRBV19 and TRBJ2-1; TRBD2 matches at 8 bases. The V gene's germline CDR1 is LNHDA and CDR2 SQIVND (reference sequence). V shed 3 bases, J shed 3 bases, and the junction held 4 bases outside the gene matches. This CDR3 is built from 15 residues. The CDR3 bases are TGTGCCAGTAGTATTTTTCGGGGGGGCTACAATGAGCAGTTCTTC. It encodes CASSIFRGGYNEQFF.

The chain couples TRBV5-1 to TRBJ2-3; 10 bases match TRBD2. The ends lost 0 bases at V and 1 base at J; junction bases unmatched: 8. The CDR3 consists of 18 residues. Germline V gene data show CDR1 as SGHRS and CDR2 as YFSETQ. CDR3 DNA sequence: TGCGCCAGCAGCTTGGCCAAGCGGGGGGGTAAGGGCACAGATACGCAGTATTTT. This gives the protein CASSLAKRGGKGTDTQYF.

The CDR3 coding sequence is TGCGCCAGCAGCTTGGGAGGGGGTCACCCTAATCACACTGAAGCTTTCTTT. Translating gives CASSLGGGHPNHTEAFF. V usage is TRBV5-1 and J usage is TRBJ1-1, with D perhaps matching TRBD1 (6 bases). The CDR3 contains 17 residues. The V and J ends lost 0 bases and 3 bases respectively, with 18 bases between them. CDR1 and CDR2 from the germline V gene are SGHRS and YFSETQ.

This clone was counted once. This rearrangement joins TRBV15 to TRBJ1-1, with D possibly matching TRBD1 (6 bases). The CDR3 has 16 amino acids. Per germline, CDR1 LNHNV and CDR2 YYDKDF (reference sequence). V was pared by 3 bases and J by 5 bases, with 19 bases between. Here the CDR3 DNA reads TGTGCCACCAGCAGTCGTATTACAGGGTTCGGGACTGAAGCTTTCTTT. It yields the protein CATSSRITGFGTEAFF.

The table lists this clone with a few counts. The chain recombines TRBV7-9 with TRBJ2-7, with 9 bases fitting TRBD1. CDR1 is SEHNR, CDR2 FQNEAQ, per germline (reference sequence). Losses at the gene ends were 2 bases for V and 4 bases for J; bases not matched to a gene: 3. The CDR3 consists of 14 residues. Written as DNA, the CDR3 is TGTGCCAGCAGCTTATCCGGGACAGGGTACGAGCAGTACTTC. Encoded protein: CASSLSGTGYEQYF.

V is TRBV5-1 and J is TRBJ2-1, with 10 bases fitting TRBD2. This CDR3 has 15 residues. CDR1 SGHRS and CDR2 YFSETQ come from the germline V gene. The V gene end was trimmed by 4 bases and the J gene end by 2 bases; junction bases not matched to a gene: 3. The CDR3 region is CASSVGLAPYNEQFF. DNA of the CDR3: TGCGCCAGCAGCGTGGGACTAGCGCCCTACAATGAGCAGTTCTTC.

This clone was seen just once. The chain is built from TRBV6-6 and TRBJ2-7, with 13 bases that match TRBD2. This CDR3 contains 15 residues. Germline assignment: CDR1 MNHNY and CDR2 SVGAGI (reference sequence). V lost 4 bases to trimming and J lost 7 bases; unmatched junction nucleotides: 7. The DNA of the CDR3 is TGTGCCAGCAGTTTTGGACTAGCGGGAGTGGGGGAGCAGTACTTC. This gives the protein CASSFGLAGVGEQYF.